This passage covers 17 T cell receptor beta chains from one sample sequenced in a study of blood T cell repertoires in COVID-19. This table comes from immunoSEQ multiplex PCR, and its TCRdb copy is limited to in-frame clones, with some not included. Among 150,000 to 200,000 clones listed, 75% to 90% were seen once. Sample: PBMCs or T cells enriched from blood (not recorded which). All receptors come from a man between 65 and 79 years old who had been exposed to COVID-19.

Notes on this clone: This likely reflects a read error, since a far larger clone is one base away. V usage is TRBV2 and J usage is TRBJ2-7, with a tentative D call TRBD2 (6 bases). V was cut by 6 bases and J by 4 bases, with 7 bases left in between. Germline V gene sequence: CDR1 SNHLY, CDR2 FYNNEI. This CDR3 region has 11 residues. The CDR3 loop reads CASSRGYEQYF. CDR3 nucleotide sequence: TGTGCCAGCAGCCGGGGGTACGAGCAGTACTTC.

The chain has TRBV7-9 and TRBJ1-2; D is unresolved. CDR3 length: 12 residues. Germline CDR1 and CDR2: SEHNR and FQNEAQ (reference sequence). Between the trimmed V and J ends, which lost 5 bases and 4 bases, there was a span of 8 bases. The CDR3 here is CASSDGGYGYTF. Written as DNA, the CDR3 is TGTGCCAGCAGCGATGGCGGCTATGGCTACACCTTC.

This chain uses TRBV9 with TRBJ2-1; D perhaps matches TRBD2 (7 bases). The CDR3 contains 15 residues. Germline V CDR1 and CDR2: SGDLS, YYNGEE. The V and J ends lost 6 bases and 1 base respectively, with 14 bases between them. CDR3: CASTQGGGSYNEQFF. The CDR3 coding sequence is TGTGCCAGCACCCAAGGGGGGGGTTCCTACAATGAGCAGTTCTTC.

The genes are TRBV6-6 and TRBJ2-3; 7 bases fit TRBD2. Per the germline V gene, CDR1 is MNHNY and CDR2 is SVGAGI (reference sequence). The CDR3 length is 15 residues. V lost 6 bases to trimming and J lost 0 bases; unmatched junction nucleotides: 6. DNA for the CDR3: TGTGCCAGCAGGGGGCGGCGGGAGAGCACAGATACGCAGTATTTT. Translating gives CASRGRRESTDTQYF.

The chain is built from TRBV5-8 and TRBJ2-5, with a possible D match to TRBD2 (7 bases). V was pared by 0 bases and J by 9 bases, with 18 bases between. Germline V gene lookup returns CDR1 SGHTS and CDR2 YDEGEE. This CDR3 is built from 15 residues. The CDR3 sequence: CASSLAGGPSRAQYF. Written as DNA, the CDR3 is TGTGCCAGCAGCTTGGCCGGGGGGCCCTCTCGGGCCCAGTACTTC.

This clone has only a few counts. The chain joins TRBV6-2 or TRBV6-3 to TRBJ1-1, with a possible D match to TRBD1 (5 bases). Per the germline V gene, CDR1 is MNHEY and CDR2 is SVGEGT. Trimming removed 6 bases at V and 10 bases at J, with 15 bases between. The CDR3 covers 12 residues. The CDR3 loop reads CASSRRGQGAFF. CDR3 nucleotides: TGTGCCAGCAGCCGTCGAGGCCAGGGAGCTTTCTTT.

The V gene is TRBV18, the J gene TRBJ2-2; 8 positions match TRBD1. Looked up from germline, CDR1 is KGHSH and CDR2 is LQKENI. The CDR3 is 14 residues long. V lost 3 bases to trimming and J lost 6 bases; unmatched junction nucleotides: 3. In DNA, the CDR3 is TGTGCCAGCTCACCGGACAGGGCAGCCGGGGAGCTGTTTTTT. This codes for CASSPDRAAGELFF.

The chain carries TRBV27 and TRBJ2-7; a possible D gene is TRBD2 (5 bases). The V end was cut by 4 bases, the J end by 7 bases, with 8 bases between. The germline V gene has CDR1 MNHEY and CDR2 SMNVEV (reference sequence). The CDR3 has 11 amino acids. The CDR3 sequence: CASSWGEEQYF. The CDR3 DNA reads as TGTGCCAGCAGTTGGGGAGAGGAGCAGTACTTC.

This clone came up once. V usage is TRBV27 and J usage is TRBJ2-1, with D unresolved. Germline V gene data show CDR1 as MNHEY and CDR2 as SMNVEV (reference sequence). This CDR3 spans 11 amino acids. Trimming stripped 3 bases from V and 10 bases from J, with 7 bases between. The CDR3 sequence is CASSLGMEQFF. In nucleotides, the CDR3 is TGTGCCAGCAGTTTGGGCATGGAGCAGTTCTTC.

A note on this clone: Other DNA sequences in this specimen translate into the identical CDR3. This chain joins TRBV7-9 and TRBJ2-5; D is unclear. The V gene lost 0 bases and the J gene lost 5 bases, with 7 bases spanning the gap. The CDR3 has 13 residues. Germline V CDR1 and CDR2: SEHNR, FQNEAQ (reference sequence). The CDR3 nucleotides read TGTGCCAGCAGCTTAGCGACTCGGGAGACCCAGTACTTC. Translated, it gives CASSLATRETQYF.

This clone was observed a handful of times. The CDR3 here is CASSMGAENTEAFF. CDR3 DNA: TGTGCCAGTAGTATGGGGGCAGAGAACACTGAAGCTTTCTTT. The chain uses TRBV19 and TRBJ1-1; D is possibly TRBD1 (6 bases). The CDR3 has 14 residues. Per the germline V gene, CDR1 is LNHDA and CDR2 is SQIVND (reference sequence). The ends were cut back, 3 bases at V and 1 base at J, with 9 bases in the middle.

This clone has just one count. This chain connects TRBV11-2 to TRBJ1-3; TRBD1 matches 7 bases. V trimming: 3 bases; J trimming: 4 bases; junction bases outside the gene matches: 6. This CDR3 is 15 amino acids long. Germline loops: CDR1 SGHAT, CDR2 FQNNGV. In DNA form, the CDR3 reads TGTGCCAGCAGCTTTTTCTCGGACAGGGGAAACACCATATATTTT. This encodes CASSFFSDRGNTIYF.

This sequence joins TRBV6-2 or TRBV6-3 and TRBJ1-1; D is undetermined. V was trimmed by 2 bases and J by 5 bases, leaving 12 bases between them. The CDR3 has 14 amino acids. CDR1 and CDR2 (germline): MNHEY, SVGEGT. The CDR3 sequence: CASSYGPGNTEAFF. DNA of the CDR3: TGTGCCAGCAGTTACGGCCCGGGAAATACTGAAGCTTTCTTT.

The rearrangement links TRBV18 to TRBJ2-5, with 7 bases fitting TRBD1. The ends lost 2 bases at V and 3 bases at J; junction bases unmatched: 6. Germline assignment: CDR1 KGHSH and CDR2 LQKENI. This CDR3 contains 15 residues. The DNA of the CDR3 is TGTGCCAGCTCACCAGAGGGACAGCCCAAAGAGACCCAGTACTTC. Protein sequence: CASSPEGQPKETQYF.

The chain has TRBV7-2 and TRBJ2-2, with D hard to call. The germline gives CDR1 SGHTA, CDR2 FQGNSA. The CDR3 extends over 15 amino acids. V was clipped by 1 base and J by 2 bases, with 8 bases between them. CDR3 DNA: TGTGCCAGCAGCTTAGGAGAACTTAACACCGGGGAGCTGTTTTTT. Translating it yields CASSLGELNTGELFF.

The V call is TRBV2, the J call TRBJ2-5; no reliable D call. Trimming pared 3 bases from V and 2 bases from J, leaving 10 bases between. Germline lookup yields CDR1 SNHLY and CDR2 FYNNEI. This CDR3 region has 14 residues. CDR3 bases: TGTGCCAGCAGTGAGGGTATACTACAAGAGACCCAGTACTTC. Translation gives CASSEGILQETQYF.

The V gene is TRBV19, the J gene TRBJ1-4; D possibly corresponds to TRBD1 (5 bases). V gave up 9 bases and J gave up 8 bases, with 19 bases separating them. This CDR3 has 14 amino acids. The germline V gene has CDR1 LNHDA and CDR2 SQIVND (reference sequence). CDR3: CASGGTVTGEKLFF. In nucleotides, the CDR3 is TGTGCCAGCGGAGGGACTGTTACAGGAGAAAAACTGTTTTTT.